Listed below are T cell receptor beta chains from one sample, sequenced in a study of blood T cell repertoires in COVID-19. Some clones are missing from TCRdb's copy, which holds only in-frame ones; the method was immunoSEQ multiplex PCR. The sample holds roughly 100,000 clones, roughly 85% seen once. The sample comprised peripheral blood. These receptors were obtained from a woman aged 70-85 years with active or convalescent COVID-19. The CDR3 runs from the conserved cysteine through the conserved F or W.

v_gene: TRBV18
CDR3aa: CASSPTRGNEQFF

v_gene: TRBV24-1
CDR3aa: CATSDQRQISNTGELFF

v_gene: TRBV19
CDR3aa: CASSPPGQTYYEQYF

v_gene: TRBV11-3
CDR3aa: CASSLGQYGRTETQYF

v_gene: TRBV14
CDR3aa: CASSQGGGLEDTQYF

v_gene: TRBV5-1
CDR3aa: CASSSSGDHSDEQFF

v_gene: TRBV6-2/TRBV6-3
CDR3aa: CASSYRGLNNQPQHF

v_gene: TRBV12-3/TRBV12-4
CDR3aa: CASSLHLGYGYTF

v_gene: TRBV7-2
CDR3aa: CASSSYSGSWGEQYF

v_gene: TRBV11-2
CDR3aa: CASSRGGSNQPQHF

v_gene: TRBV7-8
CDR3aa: CASSLAQGRHQPQHF

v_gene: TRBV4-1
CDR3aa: CASSQPRLAGGYNEQFF

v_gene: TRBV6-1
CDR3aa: CASSEEGMTGSGYTF

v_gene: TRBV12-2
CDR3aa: CASRPGLAGFGEQYF

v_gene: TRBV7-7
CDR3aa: CASSLLPTYRGRGGETQYF

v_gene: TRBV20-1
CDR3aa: CREGQCEPQHF

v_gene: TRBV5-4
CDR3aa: CASSSTGYNTEAFF

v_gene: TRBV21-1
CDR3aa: CASSFLQGPSSYEQYF

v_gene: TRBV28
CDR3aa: CASRRTGGLNSPLHF

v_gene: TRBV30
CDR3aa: CAWSAWTGRGF

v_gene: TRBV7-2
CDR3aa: CASSFSRNNEQFF

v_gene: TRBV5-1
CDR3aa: CASSPFLAGISYNEQFF

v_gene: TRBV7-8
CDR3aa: CASSLAGGGNTEAFF

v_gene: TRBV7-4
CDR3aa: CASSFAPVVSGNTIYF

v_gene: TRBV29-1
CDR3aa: CSVEGQSYEQYF

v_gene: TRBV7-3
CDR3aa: CASSLETGTANNQPQHF

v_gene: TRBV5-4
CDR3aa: CASRRTGSSYEQYF

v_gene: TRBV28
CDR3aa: CASSLGGRLGINQPQHF

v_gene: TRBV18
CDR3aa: CASSPRETQYF